The rows below give T cell receptor beta chains drawn from one sample of a study of blood T cell repertoires in COVID-19. Only in-frame clones appear in the TCRdb table, and some are missing; sequencing was by immunoSEQ multiplex PCR. The repertoire consists of 200,000 to 250,000 clones, with approximately 90% occurring once and the leading ten covering about 6.9%. Sequencing was carried out using PBMCs or T cells enriched from blood (not recorded which). The receptors shown here come from a young woman with acute COVID-19. Each CDR3 is given with its conserved first and last residue. Fields, in order: J gene, V gene, D gene, clone size, CDR3 protein, CDR3 DNA. The D gene is left open where the match is weak. Clone size is stated in some rows and not others, as once, few, many or a class when expanded.

j_call: TRBJ2-5
v_call: TRBV11-3
d_call: TRBD2
clone_size: NA
cdr3_aa: CASSLDGGGHETQYF
cdr3_nt: TGTGCCAGCAGCTTAGATGGCGGGGGTCACGAGACCCAGTACTTC

j_call: TRBJ1-2
v_call: TRBV28
d_call: NA
clone_size: NA
cdr3_aa: CASNSLALSYGYTF
cdr3_nt: TGTGCCAGCAACTCCCTGGCACTATCCTATGGCTACACCTTC

j_call: TRBJ2-7
v_call: TRBV2
d_call: NA
clone_size: NA
cdr3_aa: CASSTGSHEQYF
cdr3_nt: TGTGCCAGCAGTACAGGGTCCCACGAGCAGTACTTC

j_call: TRBJ1-1
v_call: TRBV18
d_call: NA
clone_size: NA
cdr3_aa: CASSPRGALMSNTEAFF
cdr3_nt: TGTGCCAGCTCACCCCGGGGGGCCCTCATGTCGAACACTGAAGCTTTCTTT

j_call: TRBJ2-3
v_call: TRBV19
d_call: TRBD2
clone_size: NA
cdr3_aa: CASSRRFAAGGNTDTQYF
cdr3_nt: TGTGCCAGTAGCCGGCGTTTTGCAGCGGGGGGCAACACAGATACGCAGTATTTT

j_call: TRBJ2-1
v_call: TRBV5-1
d_call: TRBD2
clone_size: NA
cdr3_aa: CASSTGLAPMDEQFF
cdr3_nt: TGCGCCAGCAGCACGGGACTAGCGCCCATGGATGAGCAGTTCTTC

j_call: TRBJ2-1
v_call: TRBV11-2
d_call: TRBD2
clone_size: NA
cdr3_aa: CASSLDPSGGPNEQFF
cdr3_nt: TGTGCCAGCAGCTTAGATCCGTCGGGGGGTCCGAATGAGCAGTTCTTC

j_call: TRBJ2-7
v_call: TRBV6-5
d_call: NA
clone_size: NA
cdr3_aa: CASSHTDGDYEQYF
cdr3_nt: TGTGCCAGCAGCCACACGGACGGGGACTACGAGCAGTACTTC

j_call: TRBJ2-7
v_call: TRBV27
d_call: TRBD2
clone_size: NA
cdr3_aa: CASTWTSGSPEQYF
cdr3_nt: TGTGCCAGCACCTGGACTAGCGGGAGCCCCGAGCAGTACTTC

j_call: TRBJ2-7
v_call: TRBV9
d_call: NA
clone_size: NA
cdr3_aa: CASSVVPRGSRYEQYF
cdr3_nt: TGTGCCAGCAGCGTAGTCCCCAGGGGATCTCGCTACGAGCAGTACTTC

j_call: TRBJ1-5
v_call: TRBV2
d_call: NA
clone_size: NA
cdr3_aa: CASSERTGNQPQHF
cdr3_nt: TGTGCCAGCAGTGAAAGGACGGGAAATCAGCCCCAGCATTTT

j_call: TRBJ1-4
v_call: TRBV7-9
d_call: NA
clone_size: NA
cdr3_aa: CASSPPRSNVDEKLFF
cdr3_nt: TGTGCCAGCAGCCCCCCGAGGTCAAATGTAGATGAAAAACTGTTTTTT

j_call: TRBJ2-2
v_call: TRBV28
d_call: TRBD1
clone_size: NA
cdr3_aa: CASRQGATGELFF
cdr3_nt: TGTGCCAGCAGACAGGGGGCGACTGGGGAGCTGTTTTTT

j_call: TRBJ2-5
v_call: TRBV27
d_call: TRBD2
clone_size: NA
cdr3_aa: CASSLLAGVSETQYF
cdr3_nt: TGTGCCAGCAGTTTACTAGCGGGGGTATCAGAGACCCAGTACTTC

j_call: TRBJ2-7
v_call: TRBV28
d_call: NA
clone_size: NA
cdr3_aa: CASRSVPGSGAYEQYF
cdr3_nt: TGTGCCAGCAGGTCGGTACCGGGATCAGGGGCCTACGAGCAGTACTTC

j_call: TRBJ2-5
v_call: TRBV24-1
d_call: NA
clone_size: once
cdr3_aa: CATSGTPQETQYF
cdr3_nt: TGTGCCACCAGTGGGACTCCCCAAGAGACCCAGTACTTC

j_call: TRBJ2-7
v_call: TRBV9
d_call: TRBD1
clone_size: NA
cdr3_aa: CASSPGGLSSYEQYF
cdr3_nt: TGTGCCAGCAGCCCAGGGGGTCTCTCCTCCTACGAGCAGTACTTC

j_call: TRBJ2-3
v_call: TRBV6-5
d_call: NA
clone_size: NA
cdr3_aa: CASNTGVLRTDTQYF
cdr3_nt: TGTGCCAGCAACACCGGGGTTTTGCGAACAGATACGCAGTATTTT

j_call: TRBJ2-1
v_call: TRBV7-9
d_call: NA
clone_size: NA
cdr3_aa: CASSKSEEQFF
cdr3_nt: TGTGCCAGCAGCAAGAGTGAGGAGCAGTTCTTC

j_call: TRBJ1-2
v_call: TRBV28
d_call: TRBD1
clone_size: once
cdr3_aa: CASRTQGASYGYTF
cdr3_nt: TGTGCCAGCAGAACACAGGGGGCTTCGTATGGCTACACCTTC

j_call: TRBJ1-1
v_call: TRBV7-2
d_call: TRBD1
clone_size: NA
cdr3_aa: CASSSGTGPNTEAFF
cdr3_nt: TGTGCCAGCAGCTCAGGGACAGGGCCCAACACTGAAGCTTTCTTT

j_call: TRBJ1-1
v_call: TRBV21-1
d_call: NA
clone_size: NA
cdr3_aa: CASRRGGRNTEAFF
cdr3_nt: TGTGCCAGCAGACGAGGGGGCCGTAACACTGAAGCTTTCTTT

j_call: TRBJ2-5
v_call: TRBV18
d_call: TRBD1
clone_size: NA
cdr3_aa: CASSPPIKDREQETQYF
cdr3_nt: TGTGCCAGCTCACCACCGATCAAGGACAGGGAGCAAGAGACCCAGTACTTC

j_call: TRBJ2-1
v_call: TRBV28
d_call: TRBD1
clone_size: NA
cdr3_aa: CASSAQGAISYNEQFF
cdr3_nt: TGTGCCAGCAGTGCACAGGGGGCGATCTCCTACAATGAGCAGTTCTTC

j_call: TRBJ2-3
v_call: TRBV18
d_call: TRBD2
clone_size: NA
cdr3_aa: CASSDRLAPTDTQYF
cdr3_nt: TGTGCCAGCTCTGACCGACTAGCCCCCACAGATACGCAGTATTTT

j_call: TRBJ2-3
v_call: TRBV4-1
d_call: TRBD2
clone_size: NA
cdr3_aa: CASSHSSGQTDTQYF
cdr3_nt: TGCGCCAGCAGCCACTCTAGCGGGCAAACAGATACGCAGTATTTT